This entry is about one TCR beta chain. Its antigen remains undetermined. Nothing much larger sits one base from this clone, and base qualities are not available. The CDR3 starts with the cysteine, ends with the phenylalanine, and has 16 residues. The kept DNA is CDR3 alone, 48 bases in frame from the first base. V loses 4 bases of germline sequence and J loses 1 base, and the interval between the two ends is 16 bases. Based on the germline V gene (reference sequence), the CDR1 and CDR2 sequences are SEHNR and FQNEAQ. The source of the sample is a study of T cells after yellow fever vaccination (dated by TCRdb to between 2018 and 2021). Background for the entire study: Libraries from fractions with low cell numbers were prepared with the SMART-Seq v4 Ultra Low Input RNA kit. Blood was collected at multiple timepoints before and after primary and secondary immunization, and bulk PBMC replicates and cell subsets were isolated. Two healthy male donors, one aged 18 to 29 and one aged 30 to 40 years, made up the cohort. Bulk TCR alpha and beta repertoires were sequenced longitudinally to track T-cell clones before and after primary and booster YFV17D yellow fever vaccination. What the authors observed across the whole study: Computational filtering was required because FACS-sorted repertoires could contain abundant contaminating clonotypes from the bulk population. The secondary T-cell response was found to be weaker but faster than the primary response, with a peak reached on day 5 rather than on day 15. After the booster, most of the clones that had expanded following primary vaccination were detected again (approximately 96% of CD4 and around nine tenths of CD8), which suggests that memory was broadly maintained. Because only two donors were included in the study, the extent to which the findings can be generalized is limited. A small share of clonotypes occurred in both CD4 and CD8 compartments, likely arising from convergent recombination.

The treatment or condition label of this sample denotes: live attenuated yellow fever vaccine strain. At every blood-draw timepoint, two biological replicates of bulk PBMCs were collected. A standard Ficoll-Paque protocol was used to isolate PBMCs from peripheral blood. TriZol was used to extract RNA from bulk PBMCs, from CD4 and CD8 fractions, and from dextramer-positive and dextramer-negative fractions. TCR cDNA was synthesized by 5'RACE template switching, which introduced a universal primer site and unique molecular identifiers. cDNA synthesis was primed from both the TCR alpha and TCR beta constant segments. Library amplification involved two PCR steps, and the second step added sample barcodes and sequencing adapters. Libraries were sequenced on Illumina HiSeq 2500 (2x100 bp) or NovaSeq (2x150 bp). The published analysis was carried out like this. MIGEC handled demultiplexing of reads and collapsing into UMI consensus sequences, while MiXCR performed V(D)J alignment. Using edgeR on replicate PBMC samples, clonotypes were called vaccine-responding if FDR was below 0.01 and the log2 fold change was above 5 up to day 15. Each bulk clonotype was labeled CD4 or CD8 based on which sequenced repertoire, CD4 or CD8, contained the clonotype at higher abundance. TCRdb handled the public reads itself, with Q25 trimming in fastp and clone calling in MiXCR, and kept productive beta chains. Entries are consolidated by CDR3 protein sequence, retaining the most common genes and DNA. TCRdb's processing, not the authors', yielded these V and J calls. The sample data list about 320,000 distinct CDR3 sequences, and around 6.8% of these were observed just once. The leading ten clones occupy 18% of the sample.

The chain employs TRBV7-9 and TRBJ1-1; TRBD1 might be the D gene, on 5 matching bases. The sample here was PBMCs, taken around 45 days after the first yellow fever vaccination. The sequence was obtained from a man younger than 35 who received the YFV17D yellow fever vaccine. CDR3 reads: CASSSPGGTGNTEAFF. Here is the DNA: TGTGCCAGCAGCTCTCCGGGGGGAACAGGGAACACTGAAGCTTTCTTT.